This T cell receptor (beta chain) is drawn from a study of cytomegalovirus exposure and HLA in healthy donors. Notes on the study in general: Later analysis associated a missense DCLRE1C variant with TCR beta V- and J-gene trimming. TCR beta sequences reportedly predicted the HLA-A and HLA-B alleles of most subjects accurately. Within a later analysis, the majority of CMV-associated TCR beta chains appeared HLA-restricted.

This CDR3 region has 14 residues. V dropped 6 bases and J dropped 5; count of bases not matched to a gene: 6. The germline V gene encodes CDR1 SGHNT and CDR2 YENEEA. As regards this clone: The antigen is undetermined.

The PCR had 60 Vbeta and 13 Jbeta primers. Profiling relied on immunoSEQ multiplex PCR, and the TCRdb table lists in-frame clones only, not all of them. Of 180,000 or so clones listed, 77% are singletons. The specimen sequenced was PBMCs. This chain links TRBV11-3 with TRBJ2-1; TRBD2 agrees at 8 bases. This TCR came from a man between 18 and 29 years old in good health and CMV-seronegative. CDR3 sequence: CASRHFGRDNEQFF. CDR3 in DNA: TGTGCCAGCAGACACTTCGGGAGGGACAATGAGCAGTTCTTC.